This entry is about one T cell receptor (beta chain). Its antigen is unidentified. Deletions cut 2 bases from V and 6 bases from J, with 10 bases between. CDR3 length equals 14 residues. Germline CDR1 SEHNR, CDR2 FQNEAQ (reference sequence). These data are taken from a study of STAT5B mutations in CD4+ large granular lymphocyte leukemia. The study, taken as a whole, reports: Top patient clones used TRBV06 genes more often: 8/27 versus 2/35 in controls. Patient CD4-sorted repertoires looked more clonal than healthy CD4+ repertoires, even without putative leukemic clones.

How the authors handled the data: The detection floor for productive clonotype frequency was 2.59 x 10-5. Sequencing was performed with immunoSEQ multiplex PCR; in TCRdb, only in-frame clones are kept and a portion is missing. V, J and clone size reflect that table, while D and trimming were determined from the DNA. The sample lists some 51,000 clones, about 80% seen once, with 0.3% to 0.45% in the top ten. The specimen was CD4+ T cells from blood buffy coats. This receptor was taken from a human donor in good health. This chain links TRBV7-9 with TRBJ2-2; unclear D gene. The CDR3 region has the DNA TGTGCCAGCAGCTTATCGAACATCGCCGGGGAGCTGTTTTTT. It specifies CASSLSNIAGELFF.